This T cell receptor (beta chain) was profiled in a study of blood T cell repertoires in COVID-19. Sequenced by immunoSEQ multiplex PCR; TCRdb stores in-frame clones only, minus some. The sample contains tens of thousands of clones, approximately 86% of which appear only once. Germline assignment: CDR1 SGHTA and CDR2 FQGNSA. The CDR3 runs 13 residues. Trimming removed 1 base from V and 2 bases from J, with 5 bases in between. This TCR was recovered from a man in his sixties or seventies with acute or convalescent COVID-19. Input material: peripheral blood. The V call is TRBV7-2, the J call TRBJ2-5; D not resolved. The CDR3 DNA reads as TGTGCCAGCAGCTTAGAACAGCAAGAGACCCAGTACTTC. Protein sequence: CASSLEQQETQYF.